This T cell receptor (beta chain) was found in a study of T cells in Graves' hyperthyroidism and ophthalmopathy. Overall study findings and caveats: Most thyroid clonotypes that were expanded above 0.001 also turned up in blood.

This clonotype was recorded at least ten times. Its antigen is not known. Regions amplified from RNA transcripts were the TCR beta CDR3 regions. An initial round of RT-PCR targeting the TCR CDR3 relied on the HTBI primer set. TCRdb independently ran MiXCR on the multiplex PCR reads; one entry per CDR3 protein. The profile shows more than 300,000 distinct CDR3 sequences, around 14% of them singletons. Germline CDR1 reads SNHLY; CDR2 reads FYNNEI. Trimming at V came to 6 bases and at J to 5 bases, leaving 6 bases not matched to a gene. The CDR3 runs to 14 residues. The chain has TRBV2 and TRBJ2-3, with 9 bases matching TRBD1. The material sequenced was blood. This receptor was identified in a woman aged 55-69 years with Graves' hyperthyroidism. The CDR3 region has the DNA TGTGCCAGCAGAGGGGACAGGGCGGGAGATACGCAGTATTTT. This codes for CASRGDRAGDTQYF.